The rows below give T cell receptor beta chains drawn from one sample of a study of identical twins. TCRdb re-called the 5' RACE reads with MiXCR, one entry per CDR3 protein. This table has around 1.7 million distinct CDR3 sequences, 25% to 35% appearing once. Sample: cord blood. Every receptor here comes from a newborn girl in good health. Each CDR3 is given with its conserved first and last residue. The D gene is left open where the match is weak. Some rows have no size entry. The others give once, few or many, or a class for an expanded clone.

-	-	TRBV2	TRBJ1-6	CASSEVGLGSPLHF	TGTGCCAGCAGTGAAGTGGGTTTAGGCTCACCCCTCCACTTT
-	few	TRBV24-1	TRBJ2-3	CATRASGTDTQYF	TGTGCCACCAGGGCAAGCGGGACAGATACGCAGTATTTT
-	-	TRBV20-1	TRBJ1-2	CSARVPTSYGYTF	TGCAGTGCTAGAGTCCCCACGTCCTATGGCTACACCTTC
TRBD2	-	TRBV5-1	TRBJ2-2	CASSFASGGRRAGELFF	TGCGCCAGCAGCTTCGCTAGCGGGGGTCGGCGCGCCGGGGAGCTGTTTTTT
-	-	TRBV10-3	TRBJ2-3	CAISERGPSTDTQYF	TGTGCCATCAGTGAGCGGGGCCCTAGCACAGATACGCAGTATTTT
TRBD2	-	TRBV29-1	TRBJ2-7	CSVRWGGDYEQYF	TGCAGCGTTCGGTGGGGGGGTGACTACGAGCAGTACTTC
TRBD1	-	TRBV7-2	TRBJ2-5	CASRLFPGTGGETQYF	TGTGCCAGCAGACTATTTCCCGGGACAGGGGGAGAGACCCAGTACTTC
-	few	TRBV28	TRBJ1-1	CASSLSPQGTEAFF	TGTGCCAGCAGTTTATCCCCTCAAGGCACTGAAGCTTTCTTT
-	few	TRBV4-2	TRBJ2-7	CASSQEKRRSSYEQYF	TGTGCCAGCAGCCAAGAAAAACGGCGTAGCTCCTACGAGCAGTACTTC
TRBD1	few	TRBV24-1	TRBJ2-3	CATSDGDRGQDTQYF	TGTGCCACCAGTGATGGGGACAGGGGGCAAGATACGCAGTATTTT